This T cell receptor beta chain stems from a study of shared clonotypes between healthy human individuals. Broader study findings: The expectation was that sequencing depth would affect clonotype sharing among donors.

Trimming took 7 bases from V and 4 from J; bases not matched to a gene: 8. Per the germline V gene, CDR1 is MNHEY and CDR2 is SMNVEV (reference sequence). The CDR3 is made up of 15 amino acids. Deep was the level used in running the assay. Clones were read by immunoSEQ multiplex PCR, and TCRdb kept only the in-frame ones, dropping some. The sample has some 530,000 clones; 81% are singletons. Genomic DNA for unsorted samples was obtained from about 90 million PBMCs. As to this clone: Its antigen is currently unknown.

Sequences were obtained from PBMCs. The chain joins TRBV27 to TRBJ2-1; 9 bases align to TRBD1. This TCR was sampled from a woman between 40 and 55 years old in good health. Some clones in this sample may be carry-over from other donors' samples. The CDR3 sequence is CASTARDREYNEQFF. In nucleotides, the CDR3 is TGTGCCAGCACCGCCCGGGACAGGGAATACAATGAGCAGTTCTTC.